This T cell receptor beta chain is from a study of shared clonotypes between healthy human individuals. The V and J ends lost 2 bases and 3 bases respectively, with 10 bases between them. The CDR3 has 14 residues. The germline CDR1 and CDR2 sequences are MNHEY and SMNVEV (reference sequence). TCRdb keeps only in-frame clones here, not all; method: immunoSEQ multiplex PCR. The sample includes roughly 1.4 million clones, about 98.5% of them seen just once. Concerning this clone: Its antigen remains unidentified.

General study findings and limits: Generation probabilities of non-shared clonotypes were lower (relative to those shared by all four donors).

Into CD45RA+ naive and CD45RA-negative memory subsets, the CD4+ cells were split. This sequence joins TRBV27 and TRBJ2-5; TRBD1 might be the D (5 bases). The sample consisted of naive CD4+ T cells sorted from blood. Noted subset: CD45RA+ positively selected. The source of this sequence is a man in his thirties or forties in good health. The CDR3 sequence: CASSLQGKEETQYF. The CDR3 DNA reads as TGTGCCAGCAGTTTACAGGGAAAAGAAGAGACCCAGTACTTC.